The next 11 T cell receptor beta chains were all read from a single sample in a study of blood T cell repertoires in COVID-19. The assay was immunoSEQ multiplex PCR, and TCRdb's table has in-frame clones only and misses some. The sample lists 95,000 to 110,000 clones, about four fifths seen once, with around 13% in the top ten. Sequenced: peripheral blood. These TCRs come from a human donor in a cohort sampled during active COVID-19.

The rearrangement joins TRBV2 to TRBJ1-3; D unresolved. CDR1 is SNHLY and CDR2 is FYNNEI in the germline V gene. Trimming took 7 bases from V and 0 from J, leaving 13 bases between them. This CDR3 is 15 amino acids long. The CDR3: CASTSGGLSGNTIYF. As DNA, the CDR3 is TGTGCCAGCACCAGCGGTGGACTCTCTGGAAACACCATATATTTT. Full variable domain (remainder filled in from reference TRBV2 and TRBJ1-3): EPEVTQTPSHQVTQMGQEVILRCVPISNHLYFYWYRQILGQKVEFLVSFYNNEISEKSEIFDDQFSVERPDGSNFTLKIRSTKLEDSAMYFCASTSGGLSGNTIYFGEGSWLTVV.

The V gene is TRBV19, the J gene TRBJ1-4; TRBD1 agrees at 7 bases. The CDR3 is made up of 15 amino acids. V gave up 3 bases and J gave up 5 bases; unmatched junction bases: 6. CDR1 and CDR2 from the germline V gene are LNHDA and SQIVND (reference sequence). CDR3 region: CASSIGDRKNEKLFF. DNA for the CDR3: TGTGCCAGTAGTATTGGGGACAGAAAAAATGAAAAACTGTTTTTT. Full variable domain (remainder filled in from reference TRBV19 and TRBJ1-4): DGGITQSPKYLFRKEGQNVTLSCEQNLNHDAMYWYRQDPGQGLRLIYYSQIVNDFQKGDIAEGYSVSREKKESFPLTVTSAQKNPTAFYLCASSIGDRKNEKLFFGSGTQLSVL.

The CDR3 protein is CASSPAPPTNYGYTF. CDR3 coding DNA: TGTGCCAGCAGTCCCGCCCCGCCTACTAACTATGGCTACACCTTC. V is TRBV14 and J is TRBJ1-2; no clear D gene. This CDR3 comprises 15 residues. V was shortened by 6 bases and J by 0 bases, with 14 bases between the two germline ends. Germline lookup yields CDR1 SGHDN and CDR2 FVKESK.

The V and J genes are TRBV19 and TRBJ1-4; TRBD1 is a possible D gene (6 bases). Trimming took off 9 bases at V and 4 bases at J, with 15 bases between the two ends. Germline CDR1 reads LNHDA; CDR2 reads SQIVND (reference sequence). This CDR3 has 14 amino acids. CDR3 residues: CARESRGSNEKLFF. CDR3 coding DNA: TGTGCCAGAGAGTCCAGGGGAAGTAATGAAAAACTGTTTTTT. Together with reference TRBV19 and TRBJ1-4, the CDR3 gives the full variable domain: DGGITQSPKYLFRKEGQNVTLSCEQNLNHDAMYWYRQDPGQGLRLIYYSQIVNDFQKGDIAEGYSVSREKKESFPLTVTSAQKNPTAFYLCARESRGSNEKLFFGSGTQLSVL.

The rearrangement links TRBV2 to TRBJ2-2, with TRBD1 as a possible D gene (6 bases). Trimming left V 3 bases short and J 7 bases short, with 12 bases between. CDR1 and CDR2 from the germline V gene are SNHLY and FYNNEI. The CDR3 is made up of 14 amino acids. CDR3 in DNA: TGTGCCAGCAGTGAGGTACAGGGCAGCGGGGAGCTGTTTTTT. Translating gives CASSEVQGSGELFF. The variable domain in full, completed from reference TRBV2 and TRBJ2-2, reads EPEVTQTPSHQVTQMGQEVILRCVPISNHLYFYWYRQILGQKVEFLVSFYNNEISEKSEIFDDQFSVERPDGSNFTLKIRSTKLEDSAMYFCASSEVQGSGELFFGEGSRLTVL.

The gene calls are TRBV19 and TRBJ1-6; no clear D gene. This CDR3 is built from 16 residues. The V and J ends lost 8 bases and 0 bases respectively, with 14 bases between them. Germline V gives CDR1 LNHDA, CDR2 SQIVND (reference sequence). The CDR3 sequence is CASLDARSSYNSPLHF. The CDR3 nucleotides are TGTGCCAGTCTAGACGCCCGAAGCTCCTATAATTCACCCCTCCACTTT.

The gene calls are TRBV7-2 and TRBJ1-2; D is perhaps TRBD1 (6 bases). This CDR3 is built from 13 residues. Germline V gene sequence: CDR1 SGHTA, CDR2 FQGNSA. V was trimmed by 5 bases and J by 2 bases, leaving 9 bases between them. The CDR3 nucleotides read TGTGCCAGCAGCCCGGACAGAAACTATGGCTACACCTTC. Translating gives CASSPDRNYGYTF.

The rearrangement links TRBV11-1 to TRBJ1-4, with no clear D. V was trimmed by 3 bases and J by 1 base, leaving 9 bases between them. The CDR3 runs 15 residues. Germline lookup yields CDR1 SGHAT and CDR2 FQDESV (reference sequence). The CDR3 is CASSFGMGTNEKLFF. DNA for the CDR3: TGTGCCAGCAGCTTCGGGATGGGAACTAATGAAAAACTGTTTTTT.

The chain is built from TRBV19 and TRBJ1-5, with 10 bases aligning to TRBD1. Germline V CDR1 and CDR2: LNHDA, SQIVND (reference sequence). With 3 bases clipped from V and 4 bases from J, the junction kept 6 bases outside the gene matches. The CDR3 contains 16 residues. In DNA form, the CDR3 reads TGTGCCAGTAGTATGGAGGGACAGGGGCGGAATCAGCCCCAGCATTTT. As protein: CASSMEGQGRNQPQHF.

The CDR3 DNA reads as TGTGCCACCAGCAGCTCCGGGACTAGCAGGGAGACCCAGTACTTC. It specifies CATSSSGTSRETQYF. The chain employs TRBV15 and TRBJ2-5, with 9 bases lining up with TRBD2. With V trimmed by 3 bases and J by 5 bases, 7 bases remained unmatched. CDR1 and CDR2 (germline): LNHNV, YYDKDF (reference sequence). This CDR3 has 15 amino acids.

The chain joins TRBV7-3 to TRBJ2-1; D may be TRBD2 (5 bases). The CDR3 runs 11 residues. CDR1 and CDR2 from the germline V gene are SGHTA and FQGTGA. V lost 2 bases and J 9 bases, leaving 5 bases between the germline ends. The CDR3 DNA reads TGTGCCAGCAGCTTAGGAGGTGAGCAGTTCTTC. It translates to CASSLGGEQFF.